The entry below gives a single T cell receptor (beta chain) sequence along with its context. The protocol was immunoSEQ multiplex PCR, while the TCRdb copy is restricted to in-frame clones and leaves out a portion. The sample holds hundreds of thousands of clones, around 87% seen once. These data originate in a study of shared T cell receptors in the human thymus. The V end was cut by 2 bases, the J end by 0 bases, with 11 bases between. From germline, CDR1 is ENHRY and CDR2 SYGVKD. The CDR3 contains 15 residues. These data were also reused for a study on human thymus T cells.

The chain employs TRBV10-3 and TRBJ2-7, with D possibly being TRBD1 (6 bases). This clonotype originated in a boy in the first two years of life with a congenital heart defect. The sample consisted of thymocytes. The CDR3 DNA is TGTGCCATCAGTGAGGGGACACCTAGCTCCTACGAGCAGTACTTC. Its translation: CAISEGTPSSYEQYF.